The rows below give T cell receptor beta chains drawn from one sample of a study of blood T cell repertoires in COVID-19. Clones were sequenced by immunoSEQ multiplex PCR, and TCRdb holds only the in-frame ones, with some missing. This sample has approximately 350,000 clones, with 88% found just once. The sequencing sample was made of peripheral blood. The receptors shown here come from a woman aged 70-85 years with COVID-19, enrolled during active disease. The CDR3 runs from the conserved cysteine through the conserved F or W. A D gene is named only where the DNA matches it firmly. Rows give clone size only sometimes, using once, few, many, or a class for an expanded clone.

clone_size,v_call,d_call,j_call,cdr3_aa,cdr3_nt
.,TRBV11-2,.,TRBJ2-2,CASSLIFADLTGELFF,TGTGCCAGCAGCTTAATATTTGCGGATCTCACCGGGGAGCTGTTTTTT
.,TRBV27,TRBD1,TRBJ2-6,CASSPLTGVSSGANVLTF,TGTGCCAGCAGTCCCCTGACAGGGGTCAGCTCTGGGGCCAACGTCCTGACTTTC
.,TRBV3-1/TRBV3-2,TRBD2,TRBJ2-7,CASAWTSGVYEQYF,TGTGCCAGCGCCTGGACTAGCGGGGTGTACGAGCAGTACTTC
.,TRBV6-6,.,TRBJ2-3,CAYREGVTDTQYF,TGTGCCTATAGGGAAGGGGTCACAGATACGCAGTATTTT
.,TRBV5-1,.,TRBJ1-1,CASSLVGDTEGFF,TGCGCCAGCAGCTTGGTAGGGGACACCGAGGGTTTCTTT
.,TRBV21-1,.,TRBJ1-5,CASSRGQGDHQPQHF,TGTGCCAGCAGCAGGGGACAGGGGGATCATCAGCCCCAGCATTTT
.,TRBV18,TRBD1,TRBJ1-5,CASTPGQGDPNQPQHF,TGTGCCAGCACTCCGGGACAGGGGGATCCCAATCAGCCCCAGCATTTT
.,TRBV2,TRBD2,TRBJ2-7,CASSPGLYYEQYF,TGTGCCAGCAGCCCGGGACTATACTACGAGCAGTACTTC
.,TRBV30,.,TRBJ1-1,CAWSNVDTEAFF,TGTGCCTGGAGTAACGTAGACACTGAAGCTTTCTTT
once,TRBV5-6,.,TRBJ1-3,CASSSGQRSGNTIYF,TGTGCCAGCAGCTCCGGACAGAGATCTGGAAACACCATATATTTT
.,TRBV5-8,TRBD1,TRBJ2-6,CASSPAGTGAPGANVLTF,TGTGCCAGCAGCCCCGCCGGGACAGGGGCCCCTGGGGCCAACGTCCTGACTTTC
.,TRBV7-3,.,TRBJ2-2,CASSLQAHTGELFF,TGTGCCAGCAGCTTACAGGCCCACACCGGGGAGCTGTTTTTT
.,TRBV19,.,TRBJ1-2,CASSLTEPYGYTF,TGTGCCAGTAGTTTGACTGAACCTTATGGCTACACCTTC
.,TRBV7-2,TRBD1,TRBJ1-3,CASSPTGGGGNTIYF,TGTGCCAGCAGCCCGACAGGGGGCGGTGGAAACACCATATATTTT
.,TRBV4-1,.,TRBJ1-3,CASSQGDTLSGNTIYF,TGCGCCAGCAGCCAAGGGGACACCCTCTCTGGAAACACCATATATTTT
.,TRBV6-5,TRBD1,TRBJ1-3,CASRRTGAFGNTIYF,TGTGCCAGCAGACGGACAGGGGCTTTTGGAAACACCATATATTTT
.,TRBV7-9,.,TRBJ1-4,CASSLSFPATNEKLFF,TGTGCCAGCAGCCTTTCATTCCCGGCAACTAATGAAAAACTGTTTTTT
.,TRBV27,.,TRBJ1-5,CASSFDRGEAQHF,TGTGCCAGCAGTTTTGATAGGGGTGAGGCCCAGCATTTT
.,TRBV24-1,TRBD1,TRBJ1-1,CATSDPRTGDTEAFF,TGTGCCACCAGTGACCCGAGGACAGGAGACACTGAAGCTTTCTTT
.,TRBV27,TRBD1,TRBJ1-1,CASSSPGGPNTEAFF,TGTGCCAGCAGTTCACCAGGGGGCCCGAACACTGAAGCTTTCTTT
.,TRBV9,TRBD1,TRBJ2-7,CASSVARQGGEQYF,TGTGCCAGCAGCGTAGCTCGACAGGGTGGCGAGCAGTACTTC
.,TRBV5-4,TRBD2,TRBJ2-7,CASSLAATSGGGYEQYF,TGTGCCAGCAGCTTGGCCGCGACTAGCGGGGGTGGATACGAGCAGTACTTC
.,TRBV12-2,.,TRBJ1-1,CASRCLDRGLNTEAFF,TGTGCAAGTCGCTGTCTGGACAGGGGGCTGAACACTGAAGCTTTCTTT
.,TRBV6-6,.,TRBJ2-5,CASSDAGRRETQYF,TGTGCCAGCAGCGACGCGGGGCGACGGGAGACCCAGTACTTC
.,TRBV7-3,.,TRBJ2-2,CASSPFRGIGTGELFF,TGTGCCAGCAGCCCATTCAGGGGAATAGGAACCGGGGAGCTGTTTTTT
.,TRBV2,TRBD1,TRBJ1-2,CATLGQGLYGYTF,TGTGCCACCCTCGGACAGGGCCTCTACGGCTACACCTTC
once,TRBV6-1,.,TRBJ1-3,CASSEAAGHPAGNTIYF,TGTGCCAGCAGTGAAGCGGCAGGGCACCCTGCTGGAAACACCATATATTTT
.,TRBV3-1/TRBV3-2,TRBD1,TRBJ1-1,CASSQQGAVNTEAFF,TGTGCCAGCAGCCAACAGGGGGCCGTGAACACTGAAGCTTTCTTT
.,TRBV5-1,TRBD1,TRBJ2-7,CASSFGDRISYEQYF,TGCGCCAGCAGCTTTGGGGACAGGATCTCCTACGAGCAGTACTTC
.,TRBV28,TRBD2,TRBJ2-3,CASSLIVLAGKKDTQYF,TGTGCCAGCAGTTTAATAGTACTAGCGGGGAAGAAAGATACGCAGTATTTT
.,TRBV7-8,.,TRBJ1-5,CASSPGGGTLGNQPQHF,TGTGCCAGCAGCCCCGGCGGGGGTACCCTGGGCAATCAGCCCCAGCATTTT
.,TRBV6-5,.,TRBJ1-2,CASSYSGGGYGYGYTF,TGTGCCAGCAGTTACTCGGGTGGGGGGTATGGCTATGGCTACACCTTC
.,TRBV9,TRBD2,TRBJ2-3,CASSSGGGALANTQYF,TGTGCCAGCAGCTCGGGCGGGGGGGCTCTCGCCAATACGCAGTATTTT
.,TRBV7-2,.,TRBJ1-1,CASRLQGGTEAFF,TGTGCCAGCAGACTACAGGGAGGGACTGAAGCTTTCTTT
.,TRBV7-2,.,TRBJ1-5,CASSLGGGGNQPQHF,TGTGCCAGCAGCTTAGGAGGGGGTGGCAATCAGCCCCAGCATTTT
.,TRBV4-3,.,TRBJ2-2,CASSQERGLTGELFF,TGCGCCAGCAGCCAAGAGAGGGGGTTAACCGGGGAGCTGTTTTTT
.,TRBV2,TRBD2,TRBJ2-1,CASSRTTGLAGGHPSNEQFF,TGTGCCAGCAGTCGAACTACGGGACTAGCGGGGGGGCACCCATCCAATGAGCAGTTCTTC